The 11 T cell receptor beta chains listed next were all sequenced from one sample in a study of shared clonotypes between healthy human individuals. Here immunoSEQ multiplex PCR was the method, and the copy in TCRdb shows in-frame clones only, minus some. This table has approximately 2.1 million clones, just over 90% appearing once. Sequencing used naive CD4+ T cells from PBMCs. Documented subset: CD45RA+ positively selected. These receptor sequences come from a man aged 18 to 30 in good health. Some clones in this sample may be carry-over from other donors' samples.

In this sample, this clone turned up once. The chain employs TRBV10-3 and TRBJ2-5; D is possibly TRBD1 (5 bases). TRBJ2-7 explains the end of the DNA better; the J call may be wrong. Germline V gene lookup returns CDR1 ENHRY and CDR2 SYGVKD. CDR3 length: 13 amino acids. This CDR3 is CAISGQNPYEQYF. CDR3 DNA: TGTGCCATCAGTGGACAGAATCCTTACGAGCAGTACTTC.

The chain carries TRBV11-1 and TRBJ2-7, with 8 bases matching TRBD1. Germline assignment: CDR1 SGHAT and CDR2 FQDESV (reference sequence). V dropped 6 bases and J dropped 0; count of bases not matched to a gene: 7. The CDR3 runs 15 residues. DNA of the CDR3: TGTGCCAGCAGGTTGGACAGGGAGTTCTCCTACGAGCAGTACTTC. Amino acids: CASRLDREFSYEQYF.

V usage is TRBV28 and J usage is TRBJ2-3; the D gene is possibly TRBD2 (6 bases). This CDR3 contains 18 residues. CDR1 and CDR2 from the germline V gene are MDHEN and SYDVKM. V lost 6 bases and J 4 bases, leaving 26 bases between the germline ends. The CDR3 coding sequence is TGTGCCAGCAGATACCGCACTCCGTCGGGGGATGGGTCAGATACGCAGTATTTT. Protein sequence: CASRYRTPSGDGSDTQYF.

This chain links TRBV19 with TRBJ2-1; a possible D gene is TRBD2 (6 bases). The CDR3 is 16 residues long. V lost 1 base and J 5 bases, leaving 15 bases between the germline ends. Looked up from germline, CDR1 is LNHDA and CDR2 is SQIVND (reference sequence). The CDR3 bases are TGTGCCAGTAGTATAGCCTCGGGACTTAAGAACAATGAGCAGTTCTTC. Its translation is CASSIASGLKNNEQFF.

This chain links TRBV19 with TRBJ1-4; D is undetermined. Germline V gene lookup returns CDR1 LNHDA and CDR2 SQIVND (reference sequence). V dropped 2 bases and J dropped 7 bases, with 11 bases sitting between them. This CDR3 has 14 residues. In DNA form, the CDR3 reads TGTGCCAGTAGTATAAGCCCCCTGGGTGAAAAACTGTTTTTT. Encoded protein: CASSISPLGEKLFF.

This clone was counted a single time. The sample has other DNA sequences that encode this CDR3 too. V gene TRBV28 combines with J gene TRBJ2-7; D unclear. V was cut by 6 bases and J by 3 bases, with 6 bases left in between. The CDR3 covers 11 residues. From germline, CDR1 is MDHEN and CDR2 SYDVKM. The CDR3, as DNA: TGTGCCAGCAGCAACCTCTACGAGCAGTACTTC. Translation: CASSNLYEQYF.

This chain joins TRBV28 and TRBJ2-7; D ambiguous. V was cut by 6 bases and J by 1 base, with 13 bases left in between. Per the germline V gene, CDR1 is MDHEN and CDR2 is SYDVKM. The CDR3 has 14 amino acids. CDR3 amino acids: CASRGPGGSYEQYF. The CDR3, as DNA: TGTGCCAGCAGAGGGCCTGGTGGGTCCTACGAGCAGTACTTC.

The chain carries TRBV19 and TRBJ2-1; D is possibly TRBD1 or TRBD2 (5 bases each). V lost 5 bases and J 11 bases, leaving 16 bases between the germline ends. The CDR3 runs to 13 residues. Germline V gene lookup returns CDR1 LNHDA and CDR2 SQIVND (reference sequence). The CDR3 DNA reads as TGTGCCAGTAGTCCTGACGGGGCTGCTCAGCAGTTCTTC. It specifies CASSPDGAAQQFF.

This sequence joins TRBV7-3 and TRBJ1-1; 8 nucleotides line up with TRBD1. With 5 bases clipped from V and 5 bases from J, the junction kept 7 bases outside the gene matches. The CDR3 runs 14 residues. Germline V gene lookup returns CDR1 SGHTA and CDR2 FQGTGA. CDR3 loop: CASSGQGRDTEAFF. CDR3 sequence (DNA): TGTGCCAGCAGCGGACAGGGAAGGGATACTGAAGCTTTCTTT.

The chain joins TRBV30 to TRBJ2-2, with D perhaps matching TRBD2 (5 bases). The V and J ends lost 4 bases and 2 bases respectively, with 11 bases between them. The CDR3 extends over 14 amino acids. The germline V gene has CDR1 GTSNPN and CDR2 SVGIG (reference sequence). CDR3 nucleotide sequence: TGTGCCTGGAAATCCGGGATAAACACCGGGGAGCTGTTTTTT. Its translation is CAWKSGINTGELFF. The full variable domain, with the rest looked up from reference TRBV30 and TRBJ2-2, is SQTIHQWPATLVQPVGSPLSLECTVEGTSNPNLYWYRQAAGRGLQLLFYSVGIGQISSEVPQNLSASRPQDRQFILSSKKLLLSDSGFYLCAWKSGINTGELFFGEGSRLTVL.

The genes are TRBV7-9 and TRBJ1-3; 8 bases align to TRBD1. The CDR3 runs 15 residues. Germline CDR1 reads SEHNR; CDR2 reads FQNEAQ (reference sequence). V dropped 5 bases and J dropped 4; count of bases not matched to a gene: 7. CDR3 DNA: TGTGCCAGCAGCCGATCGGGACAGGCAGGAAACACCATATATTTT. Amino acid sequence: CASSRSGQAGNTIYF.